These T cell receptor beta chains were read from a single sample in a study of OX40 agonist ivuxolimab in advanced cancers. Using immunoSEQ multiplex PCR, the repertoire was profiled, and TCRdb retains in-frame clones only, with some absent. The data hold around 80,000 clones, with 75% to 90% observed a single time. This sample comprised CD4+ or CD8+ T cells sorted from blood, obtained in a trial of the OX40 agonist ivuxolimab. All receptors come from an adult with an advanced solid tumor such as melanoma, head and neck, liver or kidney cancer. Each CDR3 is given with its conserved first and last residue. The D gene is left open where the match is weak. A row's size may be missing; if present it is once, few, many or a size class.

clone_size j_call d_call v_call cdr3_aa cdr3_nt
- TRBJ1-1 TRBD1 TRBV2 CASSRDRGAEAFF TGTGCCAGCAGTCGGGACAGGGGCGCTGAAGCTTTCTTT
- TRBJ1-5 - TRBV19 CASTRGGGPQPQHF TGTGCCAGTACCCGAGGGGGGGGGCCTCAGCCCCAGCATTTT
- TRBJ1-1 - TRBV7-6 CASAADLNTEAFF TGTGCCAGCGCGGCAGACCTGAACACTGAAGCTTTCTTT
- TRBJ1-4 TRBD1 TRBV7-9 CASSPARQGGEKLFF TGTGCCAGCAGCCCAGCCAGACAGGGGGGTGAAAAACTGTTTTTT
- TRBJ1-2 - TRBV15 CATSRDPTGNYGYTF TGTGCCACCAGCAGAGACCCCACAGGGAACTATGGCTACACCTTC
- TRBJ1-5 - TRBV5-1 CASSFTRDTSWWSNQPQHF TGCGCCAGCAGCTTTACTCGGGACACATCGTGGTGGAGCAATCAGCCCCAGCATTTT
- TRBJ2-1 TRBD2 TRBV2 CASSRPRTSGGSINSYNEQFF TGTGCCAGCAGTCGACCGAGGACTAGCGGGGGGTCCATAAACTCCTACAATGAGCAGTTCTTC
- TRBJ1-6 TRBD1 TRBV7-3 CASSATGASNSPLHF TGTGCCAGCAGTGCAACAGGGGCCTCCAATTCACCCCTCCACTTT
- TRBJ1-1 TRBD1 TRBV7-2 CASSLVMGTENTEAFF TGTGCCAGCAGCTTAGTTATGGGGACAGAGAACACTGAAGCTTTCTTT
few TRBJ1-1 TRBD1 TRBV7-9 CASRDWTGETEAFF TGTGCCAGCAGGGATTGGACAGGGGAAACTGAAGCTTTCTTT
- TRBJ2-1 - TRBV5-1 CASSLARAGGNEQFF TGCGCCAGCAGCTTGGCCCGGGCTGGGGGCAATGAGCAGTTCTTC
- TRBJ1-3 - TRBV6-6 CASSTGGLPGNTIYF TGTGCCAGCAGTACCGGGGGGCTTCCTGGAAACACCATATATTTT
- TRBJ2-5 - TRBV5-1 CASSLAAGVGQETQYF TGCGCCAGCAGCTTGGCGGCAGGGGTAGGCCAAGAGACCCAGTACTTC
few TRBJ2-7 TRBD1 TRBV7-8 CATGGTGAQGEQYF TGTGCCACCGGGGGGACAGGGGCGCAAGGGGAGCAGTACTTC
- TRBJ2-1 TRBD2 TRBV6-1 CATAPAGALNEQFF TGTGCCACCGCCCCAGCGGGGGCCCTAAATGAGCAGTTCTTC
- TRBJ2-6 TRBD1 TRBV19 CASSTDRVGIGANVLTF TGTGCCAGTAGTACGGACAGGGTTGGAATTGGGGCCAACGTCCTGACTTTC
- TRBJ2-7 TRBD2 TRBV11-2 CASSLDGGVYEQYF TGTGCCAGCAGCTTAGACGGGGGGGTTTACGAGCAGTACTTC
- TRBJ1-2 - TRBV18 CASSPSGNYGYTF TGTGCCAGCTCACCCTCCGGTAACTATGGCTACACCTTC
- TRBJ2-7 - TRBV30 CAWSVTGEEQYF TGTGCCTGGAGTGTAACCGGGGAAGAGCAGTACTTC
- TRBJ1-5 - TRBV28 CASSLDGPNQPQHF TGTGCCAGCAGTTTGGACGGCCCCAATCAGCCCCAGCATTTT
- TRBJ1-6 - TRBV11-3 CASSPYRAPNSPLHF TGTGCCAGCAGCCCCTACAGGGCCCCTAATTCACCCCTCCACTTT
few TRBJ1-5 - TRBV4-1 CASSQRHLINQPQHF TGCGCCAGCAGCCAGAGACACCTAATCAATCAGCCCCAGCATTTT
- TRBJ1-2 - TRBV28 CASSLREYGYTF TGTGCCAGCAGTTTACGGGAATATGGCTACACCTTC
- TRBJ2-3 TRBD2 TRBV9 CASSGGTSAPDTQYF TGTGCCAGCAGCGGAGGGACTAGCGCACCGGATACGCAGTATTTT
- TRBJ2-2 TRBD2 TRBV4-2 CASSPGGGGAGGELFF TGTGCCAGCAGCCCTGGGGGCGGGGGGGCCGGCGGGGAGCTGTTTTTT
- TRBJ1-2 - TRBV9 CASSVAPTTAYGYTF TGTGCCAGCAGCGTAGCTCCGACGACAGCCTATGGCTACACCTTC
- TRBJ1-2 TRBD1 TRBV10-3 CAISGQGLRYTF TGTGCCATCTCCGGACAGGGTTTGCGCTACACCTTC
- TRBJ1-4 TRBD1 TRBV5-4 CASSLADRVGEKLFF TGTGCCAGCAGCTTGGCGGACAGGGTTGGGGAAAAACTGTTTTTT
- TRBJ1-5 TRBD1 TRBV18 CASSQGQGGQPQHF TGTGCCAGCTCACAGGGACAGGGAGGCCAGCCCCAGCATTTT
- TRBJ1-1 TRBD1 TRBV30 CAWRAYGTGGNTEAFF TGTGCCTGGCGCGCTTACGGGACAGGTGGGAACACTGAAGCTTTCTTT
- TRBJ1-2 - TRBV5-1 CASSPLGGLDGYTF TGCGCCAGCAGCCCCCTAGGGGGGTTGGATGGCTACACCTTC
- TRBJ2-5 TRBD1 TRBV28 CASNDPGQGANEQYF TGTGCCAGCAACGACCCGGGACAGGGGGCTAATGAGCAGTACTTC
- TRBJ2-7 - TRBV7-2 CASSSDSHLLYF TGTGCCAGCAGCTCCGACAGCCATCTCCTGTACTTC
- TRBJ2-5 - TRBV5-1 CASSLYGVQETQYF TGCGCCAGCAGCTTGTATGGGGTTCAAGAGACCCAGTACTTC
- TRBJ2-4 TRBD2 TRBV2 CANKRGGENIQYF TGTGCCAATAAGCGGGGGGGAGAAAACATTCAGTACTTC
- TRBJ2-1 TRBD2 TRBV2 CASSVVAGGNEQFF TGTGCCAGCAGTGTGGTAGCGGGGGGGAATGAGCAGTTCTTC
- TRBJ1-2 TRBD1 TRBV5-6 CASSETGTANYGYTF TGTGCCAGCAGCGAGACGGGGACAGCTAACTATGGCTACACCTTC
- TRBJ1-2 TRBD1 TRBV6-5 CASSEDRDVGYGYTF TGTGCCAGCAGCGAGGACAGGGACGTTGGCTATGGCTACACCTTC
- TRBJ2-5 - TRBV7-7 CASSLGTGTSETQYF TGTGCCAGCAGCTTAGGCACCGGGACATCAGAGACCCAGTACTTC
few TRBJ2-3 - TRBV7-3 CASSLTHSYTDTQYF TGTGCCAGCAGCTTAACCCACTCATACACAGATACGCAGTATTTT
- TRBJ1-3 TRBD1 TRBV2 CASKRQGPGNTIYF TGTGCCAGCAAAAGACAGGGTCCTGGAAACACCATATATTTT
few TRBJ1-4 - TRBV7-3 CASSLQGGDEKLFF TGTGCCAGCAGCTTACAGGGTGGGGATGAAAAACTGTTTTTT
once TRBJ2-3 TRBD1 TRBV29-1 CSVRVTGGTDTQYF TGCAGCGTCAGAGTTACAGGGGGCACAGATACGCAGTATTTT
- TRBJ1-1 TRBD1 TRBV6-5 CASSRRQGGNTEAFF TGTGCCAGCAGTCGGCGTCAGGGGGGGAACACTGAAGCTTTCTTT
once TRBJ2-2 TRBD1 TRBV6-5 CASSPTGGTGELFF TGTGCCAGCAGTCCGACAGGGGGGACCGGGGAGCTGTTTTTT
- TRBJ2-3 TRBD2 TRBV2 CASTQRTSRTDTQYF TGTGCCAGCACCCAACGGACTAGCAGGACAGATACGCAGTATTTT
- TRBJ1-5 - TRBV28 CASSLWIGNQPQHF TGTGCCAGCAGTTTGTGGATTGGGAATCAGCCCCAGCATTTT
once TRBJ2-5 - TRBV6-5 CASSPGIQETQYF TGTGCCAGCAGCCCAGGGATTCAAGAGACCCAGTACTTC
- TRBJ2-7 TRBD2 TRBV27 CASSSLAGAYEQYF TGTGCCAGCAGTTCACTAGCGGGGGCCTACGAGCAGTACTTC
- TRBJ2-7 - TRBV6-6 CASSYVSGSYEQYF TGTGCCAGCAGTTATGTTAGCGGATCCTACGAGCAGTACTTC
- TRBJ1-1 - TRBV28 CASPRTNGEAFF TGTGCCAGCCCTAGGACCAACGGTGAAGCTTTCTTT
- TRBJ1-5 - TRBV27 CASSPGTGSNQPQHF TGTGCCAGCAGTCCGGGGACGGGGAGCAATCAGCCCCAGCATTTT
- TRBJ2-1 - TRBV4-3 CASSQDRDDNEQFF TGCGCCAGCAGCCAAGATCGGGACGACAATGAGCAGTTCTTC
- TRBJ2-3 - TRBV9 CASSASSSTDTQYF TGTGCCAGCAGCGCCAGCAGCTCCACAGATACGCAGTATTTT
- TRBJ2-2 TRBD2 TRBV4-1 CASSQDSLAGFNTGELFF TGCGCCAGCAGCCAAGATTCCCTAGCGGGGTTTAACACCGGGGAGCTGTTTTTT
once TRBJ2-7 - TRBV28 CASRRTGNSNYEQYF TGTGCCAGCAGAAGAACAGGGAACTCGAACTACGAGCAGTACTTC